This T cell receptor (beta chain) was sequenced for a study of blood T cell repertoires in COVID-19 (dated by TCRdb to 2019 to 2021). Study-wide context: Samples covering the acute and convalescent phases of COVID-19 were provided by collaborators in the United States, Italy and Spain. Sample metadata almost always included a de-identified subject ID, COVID-19 status, age in years and sex. Subjects who had been exposed to COVID-19, were actively infected with it, or had recovered from it provided the deeply sampled blood TCRbeta repertoires that made up the dataset. The prospective study material was composed of cDNA or gDNA derived from T cells, B-cell-depleted T cells, or PBMCs. A freely available public database, intended as a resource for researchers studying the immune response to SARS-CoV-2, is where the repertoires were released. Where available, HLA class I and class II types were taken from metadata supplied by the sample provider and were not determined by assay-based typing. The samples were drawn from the first 160 participants of the ongoing ImmuneRACE study and from more than 1,000 subjects provided by 6 global collaborators. What the research found in general, with its limitations: The quantity of clinical and demographic metadata differed by source and by participant and was supplied without curation.

For CDR1 and CDR2, the germline V gene lists MDHEN and SYDVKM. Trimming takes 6 bases off V and 1 base off J; junction bases not matched to a gene: 5. The CDR3 holds 15 amino acids from the cysteine to the phenylalanine. Kept here is only the CDR3 DNA, which spans 45 bases and is read in frame from base 1. The immunoSEQ Assay, a bias-controlled multiplex PCR, was used to amplify TCRbeta CDR3 regions from genomic DNA. In the original analysis: The number of nucleated cells in each sample was estimated by amplification of reference gene primers within the assay. To quantify the absolute abundance of each unique TCRbeta CDR3 rearrangement, sequence reads were collapsed and filtered. For each sample, productive Simpson clonality was calculated as the square root of Simpson's diversity index across productive rearrangements. TCRdb retrieved this table from immuneACCESS and kept in-frame rearrangements only. Not all clones are present; in checked studies, unresolved V genes account for under half, and no reason is known for the remainder. D and trimming were read from the DNA, whereas the V and J calls and clone size are those reported in that table. For this sample there are 55,000 to 80,000 clones; roughly 81% appear just once. The top ten clonotypes cover 9.2% of the sample.

To note about this clone: The antigen it binds to is not known. No base quality values were provided; no much bigger clone lies one nucleotide off.

Collaborating institutions collected whole blood in K2EDTA tubes following their own protocols. For TCRbeta analysis, collaborator samples were shipped as frozen whole blood, as isolated PBMCs, or as DNA extracted from either sample type. The clonotype comes from a human donor in a cohort sampled during active COVID-19. Sequencing was performed on peripheral blood. The sequence is built from TRBV28 and TRBJ2-5, with TRBD2 matching 10 junction bases. Here the CDR3 is given as CASSLGTSVQETQYF. The nucleotide sequence reads as follows: TGTGCCAGCAGCCTCGGGACTAGCGTCCAAGAGACCCAGTACTTC.